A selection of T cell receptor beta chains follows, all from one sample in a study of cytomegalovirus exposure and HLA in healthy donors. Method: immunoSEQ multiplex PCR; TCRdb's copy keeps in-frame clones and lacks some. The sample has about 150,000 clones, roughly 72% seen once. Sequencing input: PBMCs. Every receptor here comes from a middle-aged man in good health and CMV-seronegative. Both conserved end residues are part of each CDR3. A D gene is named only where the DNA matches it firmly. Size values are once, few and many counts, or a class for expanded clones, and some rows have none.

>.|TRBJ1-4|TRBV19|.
CASSKQDFTQKLFF
TGTGCCAGTAGTAAACAAGACTTCACCCAAAAACTGTTTTTT
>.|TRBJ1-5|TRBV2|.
CASSPTGGGINQPQHF
TGTGCCAGCAGCCCCACGGGGGGGGGTATCAATCAGCCCCAGCATTTT
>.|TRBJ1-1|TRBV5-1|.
CASSLVVRGLNTEAFF
TGCGCCAGCAGCTTAGTTGTTCGGGGGTTGAACACTGAAGCTTTCTTT
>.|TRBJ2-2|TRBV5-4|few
CASSWAGNTGELFF
TGTGCCAGCAGCTGGGCCGGGAACACCGGGGAGCTGTTTTTT
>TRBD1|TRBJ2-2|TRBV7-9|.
CASSSWTGQNTGELFF
TGTGCCAGCAGCTCCTGGACAGGACAGAACACCGGGGAGCTGTTTTTT
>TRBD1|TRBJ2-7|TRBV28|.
CASSPPGGQGAREQYF
TGTGCCAGCAGTCCCCCGGGTGGACAGGGGGCACGGGAGCAGTACTTC
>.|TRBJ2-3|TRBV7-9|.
CASSANTSPTDTQYF
TGTGCCAGCAGCGCCAATACTAGCCCCACAGATACGCAGTATTTT
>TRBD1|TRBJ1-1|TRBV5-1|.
CASSFDRGDTEAFF
TGCGCCAGCAGCTTCGACAGGGGGGACACTGAAGCTTTCTTT
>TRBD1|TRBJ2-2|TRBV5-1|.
CASSFGTGGPGELFF
TGCGCCAGCAGCTTCGGAACAGGGGGTCCCGGGGAGCTGTTTTTT
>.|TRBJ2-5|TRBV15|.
CATSRRGGTETQYF
TGTGCCACCAGCAGGAGGGGGGGCACGGAGACCCAGTACTTC
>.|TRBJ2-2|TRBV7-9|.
CASSPDSNTGELFF
TGTGCCAGCAGCCCGGACTCGAACACCGGGGAGCTGTTTTTT
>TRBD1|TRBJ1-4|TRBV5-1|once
CASSLGQGYEKLFF
TGCGCCAGCAGCTTGGGACAGGGATATGAAAAACTGTTTTTT
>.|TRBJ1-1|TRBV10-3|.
CAITAGGERTEAFF
TGTGCCATCACGGCAGGAGGCGAGAGGACTGAAGCTTTCTTT
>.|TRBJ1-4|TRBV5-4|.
CASSYSNEKLFF
TGTGCCAGCAGCTACAGCAATGAAAAACTGTTTTTT
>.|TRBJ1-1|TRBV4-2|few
CASSQRLQGYEAFF
TGTGCCAGCAGCCAGAGATTGCAGGGATATGAAGCTTTCTTT
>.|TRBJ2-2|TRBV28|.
CATSGTFNTGELFF
TGTGCCACCAGTGGGACATTTAACACCGGGGAGCTGTTTTTT
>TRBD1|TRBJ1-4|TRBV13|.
CASSNGQGLSEKLFF
TGTGCCAGCAGCAATGGACAGGGGTTGAGTGAAAAACTGTTTTTT
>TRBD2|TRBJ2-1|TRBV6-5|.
CASSSPWGGNINEQFF
TGTGCCAGCAGTTCCCCTTGGGGGGGGAACATCAATGAGCAGTTCTTC
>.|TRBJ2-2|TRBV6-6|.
CASSPTGLPGELFF
TGTGCCAGCAGTCCTACAGGGCTCCCCGGGGAGCTGTTTTTT
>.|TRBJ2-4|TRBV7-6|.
CASSLSSWNPGAKNIQYF
TGTGCCAGCAGCTTATCCTCGTGGAACCCGGGGGCCAAAAACATTCAGTACTTC
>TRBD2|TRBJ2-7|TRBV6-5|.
CASSYSGGYSYEQYF
TGTGCCAGCAGTTACTCGGGAGGGTACTCCTACGAGCAGTACTTC
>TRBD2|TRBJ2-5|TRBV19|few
CASSIPSGRTQYF
TGTGCCAGTAGTATCCCCAGCGGGAGGACCCAGTACTTC
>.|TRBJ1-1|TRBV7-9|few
CASSPGGWGRTEAFF
TGTGCCAGCAGCCCCGGGGGGTGGGGAAGGACTGAAGCTTTCTTT
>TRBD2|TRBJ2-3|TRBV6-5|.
CASAGSGGSQYF
TGTGCCAGCGCAGGGAGCGGGGGGTCGCAGTATTTT
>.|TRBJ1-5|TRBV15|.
CATSSSGDSNQPQHF
TGTGCCACCAGCAGTTCAGGGGATAGCAATCAGCCCCAGCATTTT
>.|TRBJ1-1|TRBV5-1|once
CASSLDRENTEAFF
TGCGCCAGCAGCTTGGACAGGGAAAACACTGAAGCTTTCTTT
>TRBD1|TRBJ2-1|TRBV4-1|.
CASSQHPGQGITTSYNEQFF
TGCGCCAGCAGCCAACATCCGGGACAGGGCATTACGACGTCCTACAATGAGCAGTTCTTC
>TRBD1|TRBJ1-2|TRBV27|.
CASRAYRGYYTF
TGTGCCAGTCGGGCCTACAGGGGCTACTACACCTTC
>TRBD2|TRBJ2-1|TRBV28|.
CASSLLAGAYNEQFF
TGTGCCAGCAGTCTCCTAGCGGGAGCCTACAATGAGCAGTTCTTC
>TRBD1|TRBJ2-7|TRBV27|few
CASSSGTGGYEQYF
TGTGCCAGCAGCTCCGGGACAGGGGGCTACGAGCAGTACTTC
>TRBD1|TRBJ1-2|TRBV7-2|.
CASRTDRGYGYTF
TGTGCCAGCAGGACTGACAGGGGCTATGGCTACACCTTC
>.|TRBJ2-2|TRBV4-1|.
CASSLGLEVTGELFF
TGCGCCAGCAGCCTAGGCCTAGAGGTCACCGGGGAGCTGTTTTTT
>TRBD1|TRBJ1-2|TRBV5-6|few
CASSLMFTGGPCGYTF
TGTGCCAGCAGCTTAATGTTTACAGGGGGCCCCTGTGGCTACACCTTC
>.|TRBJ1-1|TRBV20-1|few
CSARGSVEAFF
TGCAGTGCTAGAGGGTCGGTTGAAGCTTTCTTT
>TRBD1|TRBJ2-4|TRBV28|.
CASRGTGVNIQYF
TGTGCCAGCAGGGGAACAGGGGTCAACATTCAGTACTTC
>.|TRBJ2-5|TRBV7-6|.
CASSLVGGTEETQYF
TGTGCCAGCAGCTTAGTTGGGGGGACAGAAGAGACCCAGTACTTC
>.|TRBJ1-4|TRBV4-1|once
CASSPNGQPATNEKLFF
TGCGCCAGCAGCCCAAATGGACAGCCTGCAACTAATGAAAAACTGTTTTTT
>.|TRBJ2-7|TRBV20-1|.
CSAGGTSLAF
TGCAGTGCTGGAGGGACATCTCTGGCCTTC